The source of this T cell receptor beta chain is a study of blood T cell repertoires in COVID-19. Study-wide context: PBMCs, B-cell-depleted T cells, or T cells provided the cDNA or gDNA that made up the material.

Clones were read by immunoSEQ multiplex PCR, and TCRdb kept only the in-frame ones, dropping some. This table has some 280,000 clones, around 90% appearing once. The CDR3 consists of 14 residues. The V end lost 3 bases, the J end lost 3 bases, and 8 bases lay between the germline ends. Germline V gene lookup returns CDR1 MDHEN and CDR2 SYDVKM. The TCR originated in a woman aged 40 to 50 who had recovered from COVID-19. The chain carries TRBV28 and TRBJ1-4; D may be TRBD1 (6 bases). The sample taken for sequencing was peripheral blood. The CDR3 region has the DNA TGTGCCAGCAGTTTCGGGGGGCCTAATGAAAAACTGTTTTTT. It specifies CASSFGGPNEKLFF.